These 6 T cell receptor beta chains originate from one sample sequenced in a study of cytomegalovirus exposure and HLA in healthy donors. This PCR relied on a set of 60 Vbeta primers and 13 Jbeta primers. Some clones are missing from TCRdb's copy, which holds only in-frame ones; the method was immunoSEQ multiplex PCR. In the table there are approximately 130,000 clones, around 85% of which are singletons. Material: PBMCs. These receptors were collected from a woman younger than 45 in good health and CMV-seropositive.

This clone was counted a few times. The chain uses TRBV19 and TRBJ2-1, with TRBD2 matching over 11 bases. The germline gives CDR1 LNHDA, CDR2 SQIVND (reference sequence). The V gene end was trimmed by 10 bases and the J gene end by 8 bases; junction bases not matched to a gene: 10. The CDR3 runs to 14 residues. CDR3 sequence: CATLTSGSEDEQFF. CDR3 sequence (DNA): TGTGCCACCCTTACTAGCGGGAGTGAAGATGAGCAGTTCTTC.

The chain couples TRBV9 to TRBJ2-5; TRBD2 matches 10 bases. The germline CDR1 and CDR2 sequences are SGDLS and YYNGEE. J was trimmed by 2 bases and V by 0 bases; bases with no gene match: 13. The CDR3 contains 19 residues. CDR3 sequence reads: CASSVASPTGLASQETQYF. DNA for the CDR3: TGTGCCAGCAGCGTAGCATCCCCCACGGGACTAGCGAGTCAAGAGACCCAGTACTTC.

The chain combines TRBV5-6 with TRBJ2-1, with 7 bases fitting TRBD1. CDR3 size: 13 residues. Germline CDR1 and CDR2: SGHDT and YYEEEE. V gave up 4 bases and J gave up 10 bases; unmatched junction bases: 8. The CDR3 DNA is TGTGCCAGCAGCGCGACAGGGTCCCCCGAGCAGTTCTTC. Its translation is CASSATGSPEQFF.

This chain links TRBV6-5 with TRBJ1-1; weak D call: TRBD1 (6 bases). Germline CDR1 MNHEY, CDR2 SVGAGI. CDR3 size: 15 residues. V was cut by 6 bases and J by 3 bases, with 17 bases left in between. The CDR3 loop is CASSPTGYSDTEAFF. For the CDR3, the DNA is TGTGCCAGCAGCCCCACAGGGTATTCGGACACTGAAGCTTTCTTT.

This chain links TRBV2 with TRBJ1-5; a weak D match, TRBD1 (5 bases). The CDR3 is made up of 14 amino acids. Germline CDR1 reads SNHLY; CDR2 reads FYNNEI. The V end lost 8 bases, the J end lost 5 bases, and 16 bases lay between the germline ends. The DNA for the CDR3 is TGTGCCAGCTCCGGGACTGTACAGGATCAGCCCCAGCATTTT. Translated, it gives CASSGTVQDQPQHF.

This chain joins TRBV6-6 and TRBJ1-2; TRBD1 might be the D (5 bases). V lost 0 bases and J lost 13, with 21 bases in between. This CDR3 region has 15 residues. Germline assignment: CDR1 MNHNY and CDR2 SVGAGI (reference sequence). As DNA, the CDR3 is TGTGCCAGCAGTTACTCAGCGACAGCTACGGCGGTCGGCACCTTC. This codes for CASSYSATATAVGTF.